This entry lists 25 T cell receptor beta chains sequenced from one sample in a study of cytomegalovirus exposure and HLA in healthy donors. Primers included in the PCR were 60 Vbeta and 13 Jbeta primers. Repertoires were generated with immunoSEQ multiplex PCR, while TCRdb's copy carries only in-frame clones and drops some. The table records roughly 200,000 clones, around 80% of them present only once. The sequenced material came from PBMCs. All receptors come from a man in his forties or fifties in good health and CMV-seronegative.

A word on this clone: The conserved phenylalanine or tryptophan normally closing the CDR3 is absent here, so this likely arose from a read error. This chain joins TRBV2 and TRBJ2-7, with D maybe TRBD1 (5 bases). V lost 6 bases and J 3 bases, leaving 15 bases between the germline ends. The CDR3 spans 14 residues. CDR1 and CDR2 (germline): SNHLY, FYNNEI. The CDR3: CASRGLTGSYEQYL. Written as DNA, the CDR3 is TGTGCCAGCAGGGGGCTAACGGGCAGCTACGAGCAGTACCTC.

CDR3 nucleotide sequence: TGTGCCAGCAGCTTTGTGCTAGCGGGACTGGATGAGCAGTTCTTC. This gives the protein CASSFVLAGLDEQFF. The genes are TRBV5-6 and TRBJ2-1, with TRBD2 identical over 9 bases. V dropped 2 bases and J dropped 8; count of bases not matched to a gene: 8. This CDR3 region has 15 residues. Germline CDR1 is SGHDT and CDR2 is YYEEEE.

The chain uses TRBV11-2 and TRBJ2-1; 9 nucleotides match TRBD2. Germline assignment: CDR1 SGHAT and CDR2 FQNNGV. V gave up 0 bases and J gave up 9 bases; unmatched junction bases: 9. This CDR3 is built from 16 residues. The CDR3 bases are TGTGCCAGCAGCTTAGATCGGATCGGACTAGCGCCTGAGCAGTTCTTC. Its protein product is CASSLDRIGLAPEQFF.

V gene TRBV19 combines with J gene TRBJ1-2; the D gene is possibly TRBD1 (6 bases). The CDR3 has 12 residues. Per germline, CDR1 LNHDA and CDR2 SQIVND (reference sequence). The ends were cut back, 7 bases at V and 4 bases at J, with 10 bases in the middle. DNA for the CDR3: TGTGCCAGTACCCAGACAGGCTATGGCTACACCTTC. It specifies CASTQTGYGYTF.

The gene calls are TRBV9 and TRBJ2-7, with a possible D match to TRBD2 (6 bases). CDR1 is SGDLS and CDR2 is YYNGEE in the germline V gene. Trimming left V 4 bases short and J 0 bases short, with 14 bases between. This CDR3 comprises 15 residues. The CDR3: CASSPSRGSSYEQYF. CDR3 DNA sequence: TGTGCCAGCAGCCCCAGTCGGGGGAGCTCCTACGAGCAGTACTTC. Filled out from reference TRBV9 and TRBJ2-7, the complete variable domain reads DSGVTQTPKHLITATGQRVTLRCSPRSGDLSVYWYQQSLDQGLQFLIQYYNGEERAKGNILERFSAQQFPDLHSELNLSSLELGDSALYFCASSPSRGSSYEQYFGPGTRLTVT.

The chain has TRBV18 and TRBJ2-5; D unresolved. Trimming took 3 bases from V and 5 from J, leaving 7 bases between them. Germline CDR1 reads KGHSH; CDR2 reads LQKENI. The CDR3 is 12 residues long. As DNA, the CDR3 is TGTGCCAGCTCACCGATCCGGGAGACCCAGTACTTC. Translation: CASSPIRETQYF.

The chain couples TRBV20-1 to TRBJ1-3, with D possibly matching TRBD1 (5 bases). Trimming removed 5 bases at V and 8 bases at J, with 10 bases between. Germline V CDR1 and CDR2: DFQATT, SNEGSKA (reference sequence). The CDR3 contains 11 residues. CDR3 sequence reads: CSAGRVYTIYF. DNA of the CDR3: TGCAGTGCTGGCAGGGTTTACACCATATATTTT.

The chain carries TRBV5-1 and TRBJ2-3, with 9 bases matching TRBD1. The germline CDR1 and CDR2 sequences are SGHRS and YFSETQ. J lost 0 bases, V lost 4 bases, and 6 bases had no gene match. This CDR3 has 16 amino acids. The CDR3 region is CASSLGQGLSTDTQYF. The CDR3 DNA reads TGCGCCAGCAGCCTGGGACAGGGCCTTAGCACAGATACGCAGTATTTT.

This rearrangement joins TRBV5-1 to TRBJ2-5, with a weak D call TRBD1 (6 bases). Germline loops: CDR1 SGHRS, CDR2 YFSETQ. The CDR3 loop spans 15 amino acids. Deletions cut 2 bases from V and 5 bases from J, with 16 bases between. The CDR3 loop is CASSFSGGSVETQYF. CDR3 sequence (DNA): TGCGCCAGCAGCTTTTCTGGGGGCAGTGTTGAGACCCAGTACTTC.

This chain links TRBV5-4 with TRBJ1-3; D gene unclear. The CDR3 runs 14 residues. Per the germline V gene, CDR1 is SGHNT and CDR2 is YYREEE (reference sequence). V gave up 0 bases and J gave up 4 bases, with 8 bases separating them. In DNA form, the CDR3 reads TGTGCCAGCAGCTTGGTAGGAGGGGGAAACACCATATATTTT. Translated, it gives CASSLVGGGNTIYF.

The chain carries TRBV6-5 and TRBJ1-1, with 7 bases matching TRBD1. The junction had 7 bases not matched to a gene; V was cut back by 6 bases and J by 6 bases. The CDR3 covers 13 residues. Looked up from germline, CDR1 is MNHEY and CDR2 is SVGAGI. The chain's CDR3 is CASRATGTAEAFF. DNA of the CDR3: TGTGCCAGCAGGGCAACCGGGACAGCTGAAGCTTTCTTT.

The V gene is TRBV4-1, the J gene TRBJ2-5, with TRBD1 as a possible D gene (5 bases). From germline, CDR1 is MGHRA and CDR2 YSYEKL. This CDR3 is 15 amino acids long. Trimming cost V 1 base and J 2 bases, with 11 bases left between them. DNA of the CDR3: TGCGCCAGCAGCCAAGCGAATCGACAGCAAGAGACCCAGTACTTC. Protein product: CASSQANRQQETQYF.

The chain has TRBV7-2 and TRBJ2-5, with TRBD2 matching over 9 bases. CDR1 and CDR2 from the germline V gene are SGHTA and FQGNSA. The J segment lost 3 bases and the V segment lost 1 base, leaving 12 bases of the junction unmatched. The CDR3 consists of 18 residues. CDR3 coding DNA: TGTGCCAGCAGCTTAGTTGAGCCGGGACTAGCTGGGAAAGAGACCCAGTACTTC. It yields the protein CASSLVEPGLAGKETQYF.

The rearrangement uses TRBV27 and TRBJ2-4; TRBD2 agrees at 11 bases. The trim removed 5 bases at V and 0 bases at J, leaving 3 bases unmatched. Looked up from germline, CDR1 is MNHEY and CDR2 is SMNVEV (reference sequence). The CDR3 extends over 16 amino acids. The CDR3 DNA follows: TGTGCCAGCAGTGTACTAGCGGGAGTAGCCAAAAACATTCAGTACTTC. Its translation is CASSVLAGVAKNIQYF.

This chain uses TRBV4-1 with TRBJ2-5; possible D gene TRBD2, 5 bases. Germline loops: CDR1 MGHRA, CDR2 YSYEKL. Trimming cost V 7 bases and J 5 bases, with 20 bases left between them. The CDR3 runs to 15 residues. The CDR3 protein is CASKYRAGRGETQYF. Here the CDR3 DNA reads TGCGCCAGCAAGTATAGGGCAGGCCGCGGGGAGACCCAGTACTTC.

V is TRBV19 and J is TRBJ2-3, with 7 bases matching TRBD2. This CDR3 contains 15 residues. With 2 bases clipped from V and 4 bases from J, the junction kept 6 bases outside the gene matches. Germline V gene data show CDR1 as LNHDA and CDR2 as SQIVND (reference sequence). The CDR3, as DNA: TGTGCCAGTAGTATATCCAGCGGGATGGCAGATACGCAGTATTTT. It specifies CASSISSGMADTQYF.

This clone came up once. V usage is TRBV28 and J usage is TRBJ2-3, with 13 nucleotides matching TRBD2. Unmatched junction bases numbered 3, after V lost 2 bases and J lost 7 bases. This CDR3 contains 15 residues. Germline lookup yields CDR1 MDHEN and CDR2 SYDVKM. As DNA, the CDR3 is TGTGCCAGCAGTTTAGGACTAGCGGGAGTTAATACGCAGTATTTT. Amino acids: CASSLGLAGVNTQYF. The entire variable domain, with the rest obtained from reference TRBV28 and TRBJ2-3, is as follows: DVKVTQSSRYLVKRTGEKVFLECVQDMDHENMFWYRQDPGLGLRLIYFSYDVKMKEKGDIPEGYSVSREKKERFSLILESASTNQTSMYLCASSLGLAGVNTQYFGPGTRLTVL.

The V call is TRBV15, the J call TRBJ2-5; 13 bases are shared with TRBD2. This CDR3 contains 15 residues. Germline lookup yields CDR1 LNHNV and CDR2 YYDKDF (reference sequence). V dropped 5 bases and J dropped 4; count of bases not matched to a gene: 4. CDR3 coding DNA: TGTGCCACCAGCTTCAGGACTAGCGGGAGAGAGACCCAGTACTTC. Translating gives CATSFRTSGRETQYF.

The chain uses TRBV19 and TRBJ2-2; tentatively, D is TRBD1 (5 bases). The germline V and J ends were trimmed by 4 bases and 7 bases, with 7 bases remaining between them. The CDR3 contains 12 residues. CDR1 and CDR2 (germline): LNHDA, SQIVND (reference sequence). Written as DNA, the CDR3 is TGTGCCAGTAGTACAGGGTTCGGGGAGCTGTTTTTT. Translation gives CASSTGFGELFF.

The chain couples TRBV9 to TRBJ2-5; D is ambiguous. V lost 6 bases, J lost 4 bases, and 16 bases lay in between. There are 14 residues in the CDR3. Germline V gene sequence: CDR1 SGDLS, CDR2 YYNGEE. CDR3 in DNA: TGTGCCAGCAACCCGGGTGACGATCTAGAGACCCAGTACTTC. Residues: CASNPGDDLETQYF.

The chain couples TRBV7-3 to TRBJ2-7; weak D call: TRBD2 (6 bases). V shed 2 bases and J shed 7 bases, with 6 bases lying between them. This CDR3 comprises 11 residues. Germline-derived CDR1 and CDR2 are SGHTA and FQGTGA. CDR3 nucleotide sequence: TGTGCCAGCAGCTTAGCGGGAGAGCAGTACTTC. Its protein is CASSLAGEQYF.

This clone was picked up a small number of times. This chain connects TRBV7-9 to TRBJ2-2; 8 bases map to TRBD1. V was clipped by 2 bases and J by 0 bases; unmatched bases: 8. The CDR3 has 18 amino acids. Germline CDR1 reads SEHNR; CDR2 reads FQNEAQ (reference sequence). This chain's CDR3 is CASSLSIWDRTNTGELFF. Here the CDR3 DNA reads TGTGCCAGCAGCTTAAGTATCTGGGACAGGACGAACACCGGGGAGCTGTTTTTT.

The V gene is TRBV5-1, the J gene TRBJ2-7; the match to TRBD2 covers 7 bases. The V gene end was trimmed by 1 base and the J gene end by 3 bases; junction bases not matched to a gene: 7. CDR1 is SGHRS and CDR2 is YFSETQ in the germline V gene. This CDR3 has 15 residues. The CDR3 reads CASSLSPSGVYEQYF. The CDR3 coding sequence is TGCGCCAGCAGCTTGTCGCCTAGCGGTGTCTACGAGCAGTACTTC. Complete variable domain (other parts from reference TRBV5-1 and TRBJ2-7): KAGVTQTPRYLIKTRGQQVTLSCSPISGHRSVSWYQQTPGQGLQFLFEYFSETQRNKGNFPGRFSGRQFSNSRSEMNVSTLELGDSALYLCASSLSPSGVYEQYFGPGTRLTVT.

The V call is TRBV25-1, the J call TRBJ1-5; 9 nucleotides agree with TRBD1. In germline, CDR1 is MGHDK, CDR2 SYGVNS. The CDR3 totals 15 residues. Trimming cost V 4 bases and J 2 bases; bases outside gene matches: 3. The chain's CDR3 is CASSGTGEGNQPQHF. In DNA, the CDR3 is TGTGCCAGCAGTGGGACAGGGGAAGGCAATCAGCCCCAGCATTTT.

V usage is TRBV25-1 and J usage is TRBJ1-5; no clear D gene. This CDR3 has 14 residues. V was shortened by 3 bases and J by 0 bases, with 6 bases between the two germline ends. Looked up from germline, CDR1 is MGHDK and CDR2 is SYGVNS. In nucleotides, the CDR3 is TGTGCCAGCAGTGACTCTTATAGCAATCAGCCCCAGCATTTT. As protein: CASSDSYSNQPQHF.